This entry lists 27 T cell receptor beta chains sequenced from one sample in a study of regulatory dendritic cells for organ transplantation. No antigen has been identified for these receptors. Sorted subsets were CFSE-labeled and cultured less than 6 days with allogeneic dendritic cells. The protocol was immunoSEQ multiplex PCR, while the TCRdb copy is restricted to in-frame clones and leaves out a portion. The sample records 13,000 or so clones, around 62% being singletons. The sample taken for sequencing was naive CD8+ T cells from blood cultured with dendritic cells. The subset: CD45RA+ naive T cells. All receptors come from a human donor in good health.

This clone rates as medium-sized. V usage is TRBV19 and J usage is TRBJ2-7; weak D call: TRBD2 (5 bases). V gave up 5 bases and J gave up 5 bases, with 10 bases separating them. The length of the CDR3 is 12 residues. Germline CDR1 LNHDA, CDR2 SQIVND (reference sequence). The CDR3 bases are TGTGCCAGTAGTGCGGGTTCCAACGAGCAGTACTTC. It translates to CASSAGSNEQYF.

The V gene is TRBV7-9, the J gene TRBJ2-1; D is perhaps TRBD1 (5 bases). The CDR3 extends over 15 amino acids. V was shortened by 3 bases and J by 6 bases, with 15 bases between the two germline ends. Germline lookup yields CDR1 SEHNR and CDR2 FQNEAQ (reference sequence). CDR3 region: CASSLVSGSSNEQFF. Written as DNA, the CDR3 is TGTGCCAGCAGCTTGGTATCAGGGTCGTCCAATGAGCAGTTCTTC.

This chain connects TRBV7-9 to TRBJ2-7, with D perhaps matching TRBD1 (6 bases). The CDR3 consists of 14 residues. V lost 5 bases, J lost 5 bases, and 16 bases lay in between. Germline V gene sequence: CDR1 SEHNR, CDR2 FQNEAQ (reference sequence). The CDR3 sequence is CASSLPGQRNEQYF. Written as DNA, the CDR3 is TGTGCCAGCAGCCTCCCGGGACAAAGGAACGAGCAGTACTTC.

The chain links TRBV19 to TRBJ1-5; 10 bases are shared with TRBD1. CDR1 and CDR2 (germline): LNHDA, SQIVND (reference sequence). This CDR3 region has 16 residues. V gave up 0 bases and J gave up 3 bases; unmatched junction bases: 2. CDR3 protein: CASSIEGQGYNQPQHF. The CDR3 DNA follows: TGTGCCAGTAGTATAGAGGGACAGGGGTACAATCAGCCCCAGCATTTT.

The gene calls are TRBV15 and TRBJ1-3, with TRBD1 as a possible D gene (5 bases). Trimming took off 0 bases at V and 2 bases at J, with 8 bases between the two ends. The CDR3 extends over 15 amino acids. Germline V gives CDR1 LNHNV, CDR2 YYDKDF (reference sequence). DNA for the CDR3: TGTGCCACCAGCAGAGATTGGGGGGCTGGAAACACCATATATTTT. Encoded protein: CATSRDWGAGNTIYF.

The sample holds a few counts of this clone. The chain's CDR3 is CASSVDLSGVYNEQFF. In nucleotides, the CDR3 is TGTGCCAGCAGCGTAGATCTTAGCGGGGTCTACAATGAGCAGTTCTTC. This sequence joins TRBV9 and TRBJ2-1; 8 positions match TRBD2. V lost 0 bases to trimming and J lost 3 bases; unmatched junction nucleotides: 5. Germline lookup yields CDR1 SGDLS and CDR2 YYNGEE. CDR3 length: 16 residues.

The rearrangement links TRBV14 to TRBJ2-3; TRBD2 might be the D (5 bases). Deletions cut 1 base from V and 7 bases from J, with 24 bases between. Germline assignment: CDR1 SGHDN and CDR2 FVKESK. This CDR3 is 18 amino acids long. The CDR3 DNA sequence: TGTGCCAGCAGCCAAGCTCGGGTCCCCCGGGGAGCAAGATATACGCAGTATTTT. Translating gives CASSQARVPRGARYTQYF.

This clone was recorded a few times. The rearrangement joins TRBV29-1 to TRBJ2-7; D is perhaps TRBD1 (6 bases). Germline CDR1 SQVTM, CDR2 ANQGSEA. The V end was cut by 5 bases, the J end by 2 bases, with 16 bases between. The CDR3 covers 14 residues. DNA for the CDR3: TGCAGCGTTTGGGACATGACTGTGACCTACGAGCAGTACTTC. Amino acid sequence: CSVWDMTVTYEQYF.

This clone was seen only a few times. CDR3 protein: CASSLAPGAVSEYGYTF. The CDR3 region has the DNA TGTGCCAGCAGCTTAGCACCAGGGGCCGTGTCGGAGTATGGCTACACCTTC. The rearrangement uses TRBV7-2 and TRBJ1-2; TRBD1 might be the D (6 bases). Germline V CDR1 and CDR2: SGHTA, FQGNSA. This CDR3 contains 17 residues. V lost 0 bases and J lost 5, with 19 bases in between.

The chain recombines TRBV4-3 with TRBJ2-5; TRBD2 is a possible D gene (5 bases). Trimming shortened V by 5 bases and J by 5 bases, and 21 bases separated the two germline ends. Germline assignment: CDR1 LGHNA and CDR2 YSLEER. The CDR3 spans 16 residues. The CDR3 DNA is TGCGCCAGCAGCAAATCCGGGGTTTTTTCGGGGGAGACCCAGTACTTC. It translates to CASSKSGVFSGETQYF.

This clone is medium-sized by share. This chain joins TRBV4-2 and TRBJ1-2; no clear D gene. The CDR3 has 13 residues. V lost 1 base and J lost 6, with 9 bases in between. Germline assignment: CDR1 LGHNA and CDR2 YNFKEQ. In DNA form, the CDR3 reads TGTGCCAGCAGCCAAGGAGGAATGGATGGCTACACCTTC. It encodes CASSQGGMDGYTF.

The chain has TRBV7-9 and TRBJ2-5; 7 bases are a match to TRBD2. Germline CDR1 reads SEHNR; CDR2 reads FQNEAQ (reference sequence). The trim removed 3 bases at V and 2 bases at J, leaving 3 bases unmatched. The CDR3 loop spans 14 amino acids. CDR3 in DNA: TGTGCCAGCAGCTTCGGGACTATACAAGAGACCCAGTACTTC. Encoded protein: CASSFGTIQETQYF.

The chain couples TRBV7-8 to TRBJ2-7, with D possibly being TRBD1 (6 bases). The CDR3 extends over 15 amino acids. Germline CDR1 and CDR2: SGHVS and FQNEAQ. The V end was cut by 1 base, the J end by 0 bases, with 10 bases between. CDR3 loop: CASSLGTESSYEQYF. The DNA for the CDR3 is TGTGCCAGCAGCTTAGGGACAGAGTCCTCCTACGAGCAGTACTTC.

The gene calls are TRBV27 and TRBJ2-3, with 8 bases identical to TRBD2. This CDR3 is built from 15 residues. Germline assignment: CDR1 MNHEY and CDR2 SMNVEV (reference sequence). Unmatched junction bases numbered 2, after V lost 0 bases and J lost 3 bases. CDR3 sequence reads: CASSLSSGGTDTQYF. The CDR3 region has the DNA TGTGCCAGCAGTTTATCCAGCGGGGGTACAGATACGCAGTATTTT.

V is TRBV27 and J is TRBJ2-1; 10 bases are shared with TRBD2. Looked up from germline, CDR1 is MNHEY and CDR2 is SMNVEV (reference sequence). Losses at the gene ends were 4 bases for V and 7 bases for J; bases not matched to a gene: 10. CDR3 length: 16 residues. Here the CDR3 reads CASSSISGGAYNEQFF. The DNA for the CDR3 is TGTGCCAGCAGTTCTATAAGCGGGGGGGCGTATAATGAGCAGTTCTTC.

V usage is TRBV5-4 and J usage is TRBJ1-1; D gene uncertain. Germline CDR1 reads SGHNT; CDR2 reads YYREEE (reference sequence). Trimming left V 4 bases short and J 3 bases short, with 16 bases between. This CDR3 spans 15 amino acids. CDR3 DNA: TGTGCCAGCAGCCAAGAGCCGGGTTCGGACACTGAAGCTTTCTTT. This gives the protein CASSQEPGSDTEAFF.

This clone was found once. The chain recombines TRBV5-5 with TRBJ2-1; TRBD2 might be the D (7 bases). Trimming took off 4 bases at V and 4 bases at J, with 15 bases between the two ends. Germline assignment: CDR1 SGHKS and CDR2 YYEKEE (reference sequence). This CDR3 spans 15 amino acids. The CDR3 DNA sequence: TGTGCCAGCAGCCGGGGGGCCAGGGGATACAATGAGCAGTTCTTC. It codes for CASSRGARGYNEQFF.

The chain uses TRBV5-1 and TRBJ2-2; tentatively, D is TRBD1 (6 bases). Trimming pared 0 bases from V and 4 bases from J, leaving 19 bases between. Germline-derived CDR1 and CDR2 are SGHRS and YFSETQ. CDR3 size: 18 residues. The CDR3: CASSLAIVGAPLTGELFF. The CDR3 nucleotides are TGCGCCAGCAGCTTGGCCATCGTGGGGGCCCCCCTCACCGGGGAGCTGTTTTTT.

The chain combines TRBV10-3 with TRBJ2-3, with TRBD2 matching over 9 bases. Germline CDR1 is ENHRY and CDR2 is SYGVKD. J was trimmed by 0 bases and V by 7 bases; bases with no gene match: 5. The CDR3 runs 15 residues. Written as DNA, the CDR3 is TGTGCCATCACCGCGGGGGGGATCAGCACAGATACGCAGTATTTT. Translating gives CAITAGGISTDTQYF.

This clone appeared a few times. Relative to the germline gene, one junction end is altered; a read error may explain this. The chain is built from TRBV6-5 and TRBJ2-7; 10 bases are a match to TRBD1. This CDR3 is 15 amino acids long. Looked up from germline, CDR1 is MNHEY and CDR2 is SVGAGI. CDR3 in amino acids: CASSYSGTGDYEQYF. DNA for the CDR3: TGTGCCAGCAGCTACTCCGGGACAGGGGACTACGAGCAGTACTTC.

V and J are TRBV4-3 and TRBJ1-2, with D tentatively TRBD1 (6 bases). With 4 bases removed from V and 6 bases from J, the gap between germline ends came to 27 bases. The CDR3 runs 18 residues. The germline V gene encodes CDR1 LGHNA and CDR2 YSLEER. The CDR3, as DNA: TGCGCCAGCAGCCCTTCCCTGGCAGGGGTAGCCACTAGTCATGGCTACACCTTC. Translated, it gives CASSPSLAGVATSHGYTF.

The V and J genes are TRBV7-6 and TRBJ1-6; 7 bases are shared with TRBD1. Germline V gene data show CDR1 as SGHVS and CDR2 as FNYEAQ. CDR3 length: 16 amino acids. V gave up 1 base and J gave up 6 bases; unmatched junction bases: 6. CDR3: CASSLGGGQANSPLHF. CDR3 bases: TGTGCCAGCAGCTTAGGGGGAGGACAGGCTAATTCACCCCTCCACTTT.

The chain couples TRBV6-5 to TRBJ1-5, with D possibly TRBD1 on 5 matching bases. The ends were cut back, 8 bases at V and 7 bases at J, with 15 bases in the middle. Looked up from germline, CDR1 is MNHEY and CDR2 is SVGAGI. This CDR3 has 13 amino acids. CDR3 protein: CASSQGGGQPQHF. CDR3 in DNA: TGTGCCAGCTCCCAGGGAGGTGGCCAGCCCCAGCATTTT.

The chain couples TRBV27 to TRBJ2-7, with 8 positions matching TRBD2. V dropped 6 bases and J dropped 1; count of bases not matched to a gene: 8. Germline CDR1 and CDR2: MNHEY and SMNVEV (reference sequence). The CDR3 has 15 amino acids. The CDR3 region is CASSLIAGSSYEQYF. CDR3 sequence (DNA): TGTGCCAGCAGCCTAATAGCGGGGAGTTCCTACGAGCAGTACTTC.

The chain carries TRBV4-2 and TRBJ1-5, with no clear D. Germline CDR1 and CDR2: LGHNA and YNFKEQ. The CDR3 is 15 amino acids. Trimming shortened V by 0 bases and J by 6 bases, and 12 bases separated the two germline ends. In DNA form, the CDR3 reads TGTGCCAGCAGCCAAGACAGGCTTGATAGTCAGCCCCAGCATTTT. It translates to CASSQDRLDSQPQHF.

The chain recombines TRBV19 with TRBJ2-1; perhaps TRBD1 as D (5 bases). This CDR3 spans 15 amino acids. Trimming shortened V by 4 bases and J by 6 bases, and 16 bases separated the two germline ends. Per germline, CDR1 LNHDA and CDR2 SQIVND (reference sequence). CDR3 region: CASSRSPAGPNEQFF. In nucleotides, the CDR3 is TGTGCCAGTAGTAGATCTCCGGCAGGGCCCAATGAGCAGTTCTTC.

This clone was seen more than once but under ten times. This chain uses TRBV7-2 with TRBJ2-1, with D perhaps TRBD2 (7 bases). With 1 base removed from V and 0 bases from J, the gap between germline ends came to 16 bases. This CDR3 is built from 18 residues. Germline-derived CDR1 and CDR2 are SGHTA and FQGNSA. The CDR3 DNA is TGTGCCAGCAGCTTAGACTTAGGGGGGGCCAGCTCCTACAATGAGCAGTTCTTC. Translating it yields CASSLDLGGASSYNEQFF. Variable domain in full (rest from reference TRBV7-2 and TRBJ2-1): GAGVSQSPSNKVTEKGKDVELRCDPISGHTALYWYRQSLGQGLEFLIYFQGNSAPDKSGLPSDRFSAERTGGSVSTLTIQRTQQEDSAVYLCASSLDLGGASSYNEQFFGPGTRLTVL.